Shown below are 9 T cell receptor beta chains from a single sample sequenced in a study of T cell responses to AZD1222 COVID-19 vaccine. Sequencing was performed with immunoSEQ multiplex PCR; in TCRdb, only in-frame clones are kept and a portion is missing. Of roughly 150,000 clones listed, more than 85% are singletons. Sequencing used peripheral blood, obtained on day 0 of AZD1222 vaccination. These receptors were taken from an adult in good health.

The chain has TRBV11-2 and TRBJ1-2; D remains ambiguous. V was trimmed by 6 bases and J by 4 bases, leaving 9 bases between them. This CDR3 has 12 residues. Germline lookup yields CDR1 SGHAT and CDR2 FQNNGV. In DNA form, the CDR3 reads TGTGCCAGCAGGCTCCCCCCCTATGGCTACACCTTC. Amino acid sequence: CASRLPPYGYTF. Drawing the rest from reference TRBV11-2 and TRBJ1-2, the complete variable domain is EAGVAQSPRYKIIEKRQSVAFWCNPISGHATLYWYQQILGQGPKLLIQFQNNGVVDDSQLPKDRFSAERLKGVDSTLKIQPAKLEDSAVYLCASRLPPYGYTFGSGTRLTVV.

The chain links TRBV3-1 (or the pseudogene TRBV3-2) to TRBJ2-5; perhaps TRBD1 as D (6 bases). Germline V CDR1 and CDR2: LGHDT, YNNKEL (reference sequence). Trimming left V 4 bases short and J 2 bases short, with 8 bases between. The CDR3 is 13 residues long. The DNA of the CDR3 is TGTGCCAGCAGCCGGGACATACAAGAGACCCAGTACTTC. It translates to CASSRDIQETQYF.

The genes are TRBV10-3 and TRBJ1-2; D is unresolved. V was shortened by 7 bases and J by 0 bases, with 12 bases between the two germline ends. The CDR3 runs 14 residues. Looked up from germline, CDR1 is ENHRY and CDR2 is SYGVKD. CDR3 region: CAIMAGNPNYGYTF. DNA for the CDR3: TGTGCCATCATGGCAGGAAATCCTAACTATGGCTACACCTTC.

The J gene is TRBJ1-3, the V gene TRBV11-3, with no clear D. The germline V gene encodes CDR1 SGHNT and CDR2 YENEEA. The CDR3 contains 12 residues. V was trimmed by 5 bases and J by 4 bases, leaving 6 bases between them. The CDR3 loop is CASSPRGNTIYF. The CDR3 bases are TGTGCCAGCAGCCCCCGAGGAAACACCATATATTTT.

V gene TRBV6-5 combines with J gene TRBJ2-7, with TRBD2 matching 10 bases. This CDR3 is built from 16 residues. The V and J ends lost 2 bases and 1 base, in that order; junction bases with no gene match: 5. In germline, CDR1 is MNHEY, CDR2 SVGAGI. Here the CDR3 reads CASSYRVAGGSYEQYF. The CDR3 DNA is TGTGCCAGCAGTTACAGAGTAGCGGGAGGTTCCTACGAGCAGTACTTC.

On this clone: The same CDR3 can be traced to other DNA sequences in this sample. The chain links TRBV18 to TRBJ2-1; D not resolved. This CDR3 is 13 amino acids long. Germline-derived CDR1 and CDR2 are KGHSH and LQKENI. The ends were cut back, 0 bases at V and 6 bases at J, with 6 bases in the middle. CDR3 nucleotides: TGTGCCAGCTCACCACCCGGCGGCAATGAGCAGTTCTTC. Protein: CASSPPGGNEQFF.

J is TRBJ2-7 and V is TRBV2; 7 nucleotides match TRBD2. The CDR3 length is 14 residues. V was pared by 3 bases and J by 3 bases, with 5 bases of the junction left unmatched. Germline lookup yields CDR1 SNHLY and CDR2 FYNNEI. The CDR3 reads CASSDGLADYEQYF. The CDR3 region has the DNA TGTGCCAGCAGTGACGGGCTAGCGGACTACGAGCAGTACTTC.

The genes are TRBV11-2 and TRBJ1-4; unclear D gene. The CDR3 is 15 amino acids. Germline lookup yields CDR1 SGHAT and CDR2 FQNNGV. V was cut by 1 base and J by 8 bases, with 14 bases left in between. CDR3 in amino acids: CASSLGLGSWEKLFF. The DNA for the CDR3 is TGTGCCAGCAGCTTAGGTTTGGGGTCATGGGAAAAACTGTTTTTT.

J is TRBJ2-2 and V is TRBV28, with D possibly being TRBD1 or TRBD2 (5 bases each). Deletions cut 7 bases from V and 6 bases from J, with 18 bases between. Germline CDR1 is MDHEN and CDR2 is SYDVKM. This CDR3 spans 15 amino acids. CDR3 sequence: CASTTGQRGSGELFF. CDR3 sequence (DNA): TGTGCCAGCACCACGGGGCAGAGAGGGTCCGGGGAGCTGTTTTTT.